This T cell receptor (beta chain) was observed in a study of cytomegalovirus exposure and HLA in healthy donors. Both 60 Vbeta primers and 13 Jbeta primers went into the PCR. Clones were sequenced by immunoSEQ multiplex PCR, and TCRdb holds only the in-frame ones, with some missing. The profile shows over 30,000 clones, about 80% of them singletons. CDR1 LGHNA and CDR2 YSLEER come from the germline V gene. V was trimmed by 0 bases and J by 0 bases, leaving 10 bases between them. The CDR3 extends over 16 amino acids. This receptor was identified in a male donor in good health and CMV-seronegative. Sequencing was carried out using PBMCs. V usage is TRBV4-3 and J usage is TRBJ2-3; D is ambiguous. The CDR3 coding sequence is TGCGCCAGCAGCCAAGATTTTAGTTCTAGCACAGATACGCAGTATTTT. As protein: CASSQDFSSSTDTQYF.